The T cell receptor (beta chain) under discussion was sequenced for a study of neurological immune-mediated disorders. This clonotype was counted many times. In germline, CDR1 is SQVTM, CDR2 ANQGSEA. The CDR3 consists of 15 residues. Trimming stripped 7 bases from V and 3 bases from J, with 22 bases between. A single record per CDR3 protein comes from TCRdb applying MiXCR to the 5' RACE reads. The data contain approximately 65,000 distinct CDR3 sequences, around 5% of them singletons. The rearrangement joins TRBV29-1 to TRBJ2-7, with no clear D. Sequencing used PBMCs. The TCR originated in a human donor with multiple sclerosis. The donor label of this sample is uncertain. This CDR3 reads CSALLKAAPFYEQYF. The CDR3 DNA sequence: TGCAGCGCTTTGCTGAAGGCAGCTCCCTTCTACGAGCAGTACTTC.